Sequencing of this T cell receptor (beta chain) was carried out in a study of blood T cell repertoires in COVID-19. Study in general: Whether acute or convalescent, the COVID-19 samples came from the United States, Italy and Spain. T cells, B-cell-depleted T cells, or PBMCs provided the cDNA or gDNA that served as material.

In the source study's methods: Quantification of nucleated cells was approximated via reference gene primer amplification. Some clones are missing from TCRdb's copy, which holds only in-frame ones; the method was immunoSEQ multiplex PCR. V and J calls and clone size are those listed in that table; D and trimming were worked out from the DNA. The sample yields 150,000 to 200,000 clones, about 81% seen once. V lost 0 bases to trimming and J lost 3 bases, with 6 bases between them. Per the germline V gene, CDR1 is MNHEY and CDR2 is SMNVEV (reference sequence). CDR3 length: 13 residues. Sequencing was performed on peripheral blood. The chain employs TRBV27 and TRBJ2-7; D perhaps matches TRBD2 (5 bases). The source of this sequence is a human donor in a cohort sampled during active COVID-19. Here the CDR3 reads CASSLSRGYEQYF. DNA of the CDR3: TGTGCCAGCAGTTTATCACGGGGCTACGAGCAGTACTTC.